These 20 T cell receptor beta chains came from one sample sequenced in a study of neurological immune-mediated disorders. TCRdb independently ran MiXCR on the 5' RACE reads; one entry per CDR3 protein. The sample consists of tens of thousands of distinct CDR3 sequences, under 9.5% of them appearing once. Sequences were obtained from PBMCs. The receptors stem from a woman between 40 and 50 years old in good health.

This clonotype was detected ten times or more. The chain uses TRBV6-2 or TRBV6-3 and TRBJ2-1, with 9 bases aligning to TRBD2. The CDR3 spans 14 residues. Germline lookup yields CDR1 MNHEY and CDR2 SVGEGT. V lost 7 bases, J lost 7 bases, and 8 bases stayed unmatched. The CDR3 DNA follows: TGTGCCAGCACCCAGGGACTAGCAGGGAATGAGCAGTTCTTC. Its translation: CASTQGLAGNEQFF.

The sample holds many counts of this clonotype. The genes are TRBV7-2 and TRBJ2-2; weak D call: TRBD1 (6 bases). In germline, CDR1 is SGHTA, CDR2 FQGNSA. The CDR3 covers 15 residues. V shed 1 base and J shed 4 bases, with 10 bases lying between them. The CDR3 DNA sequence: TGTGCCAGCAGCTTAGTGCCAGGGGTCACCGGGGAGCTGTTTTTT. Its translation is CASSLVPGVTGELFF. Using reference TRBV7-2 and TRBJ2-2 for the parts outside the CDR3, the full variable domain is GAGVSQSPSNKVTEKGKDVELRCDPISGHTALYWYRQSLGQGLEFLIYFQGNSAPDKSGLPSDRFSAERTGGSVSTLTIQRTQQEDSAVYLCASSLVPGVTGELFFGEGSRLTVL.

Many counts were recorded for this clonotype. This chain connects TRBV20-1 to TRBJ1-4; perhaps TRBD1 as D (5 bases). This CDR3 has 8 residues. In germline, CDR1 is DFQATT, CDR2 SNEGSKA (reference sequence). The CDR3 DNA follows: TGCCTCGCCAGGGATCTGTTTTTT. As protein: CLARDLFF.

The table lists this clonotype with many counts. The V call is TRBV20-1, the J call TRBJ2-3; D not resolved. Germline V CDR1 and CDR2: DFQATT, SNEGSKA (reference sequence). V was pared by 0 bases and J by 2 bases, with 9 bases between. The CDR3 is 14 residues long. The CDR3 bases are TGCAGTGCTAGAGAAAATACGAACACAGATACGCAGTATTTT. It yields the protein CSARENTNTDTQYF.

This clonotype has a count of ten or more. This chain connects TRBV12-3 or TRBV12-4 to TRBJ1-5; D unclear. With 3 bases removed from V and 3 bases from J, the gap between germline ends came to 9 bases. The CDR3 covers 14 residues. The DNA of the CDR3 is TGTGCCAGCAGTTTTGTCAGCTCCAATCAGCCCCAGCATTTT. Its translation is CASSFVSSNQPQHF.

This clonotype was seen repeatedly, ten times or more. Compared with germline, one end of the junction differs, possibly owing to a read error. V and J are TRBV7-7 and TRBJ2-1; 8 bases are shared with TRBD2. The germline CDR1 and CDR2 sequences are SSHAT and FNYEAQ (reference sequence). The CDR3 loop spans 16 amino acids. The DNA for the CDR3 is TGTGCTAGCAGCTCTTTAAGCGGGAGTACCTACAATGAGCAGTTCTTC. This gives the protein CASSSLSGSTYNEQFF.

This clonotype was recorded at least ten times. The CDR3 region is CAWTRMTTDTQYF. CDR3 DNA: TGTGCCTGGACGAGAATGACCACAGATACGCAGTATTTT. V usage is TRBV30 and J usage is TRBJ2-3; D is ambiguous. This CDR3 has 13 amino acids. V was trimmed by 4 bases and J by 2 bases, leaving 10 bases between them. CDR1 and CDR2 (germline): GTSNPN, SVGIG (reference sequence).

This clonotype has only a few counts. The chain uses TRBV2 and TRBJ2-5; D gene unclear. The V end lost 7 bases, the J end lost 1 base, and 4 bases lay between the germline ends. The CDR3 contains 11 residues. The germline gives CDR1 SNHLY, CDR2 FYNNEI. Here the CDR3 DNA reads TGTGCCAGCATCACCCAAGAGACCCAGTACTTC. This codes for CASITQETQYF.

In its sample, this clonotype was seen many times. The chain is built from TRBV6-5 and TRBJ1-2, with 7 bases that match TRBD1. CDR1 and CDR2 (germline): MNHEY, SVGAGI. The CDR3 length is 14 residues. J lost 2 bases, V lost 5 bases, and 5 bases had no gene match. CDR3 coding DNA: TGTGCCAGCAGTCCCGGACAGGTCAACTATGGCTACACCTTC. Translation: CASSPGQVNYGYTF.

At least ten counts were recorded for this clonotype. This rearrangement joins TRBV20-1 to TRBJ2-7; TRBD2 matches 9 bases. V lost 3 bases, J lost 2 bases, and 5 bases stayed unmatched. Germline loops: CDR1 DFQATT, CDR2 SNEGSKA (reference sequence). The CDR3 totals 14 residues. This chain's CDR3 is CSARGLAEPYEQYF. Here the CDR3 DNA reads TGCAGTGCTAGGGGACTAGCCGAACCCTACGAGCAGTACTTC.

This clonotype is deemed medium-sized. The chain joins TRBV5-1 to TRBJ1-5; D unresolved. This CDR3 comprises 13 residues. The V and J ends lost 4 bases and 4 bases respectively, with 9 bases between them. The germline V gene has CDR1 SGHRS and CDR2 YFSETQ. The CDR3 protein is CASSKDSNQPQHF. CDR3 in DNA: TGCGCCAGCAGCAAAGACTCAAATCAGCCCCAGCATTTT.

The table lists this clonotype with many counts. The chain has TRBV15 and TRBJ2-5; D gene unclear. CDR1 LNHNV and CDR2 YYDKDF come from the germline V gene (reference sequence). CDR3 size: 16 residues. With 0 bases removed from V and 1 base from J, the gap between germline ends came to 12 bases. CDR3 protein: CATSRESPTTQETQYF. The CDR3 coding sequence is TGTGCCACCAGCAGAGAGAGCCCAACGACCCAAGAGACCCAGTACTTC.

In this sample, this clonotype turned up many times. The chain joins TRBV28 to TRBJ2-3; TRBD2 matches 12 bases. The trim removed 5 bases at V and 5 bases at J, leaving 2 bases unmatched. CDR3 length: 14 amino acids. The V gene's germline CDR1 is MDHEN and CDR2 SYDVKM. The CDR3 loop is CASSPSGRGDTQYF. CDR3 sequence (DNA): TGTGCCAGCAGTCCTAGCGGGAGGGGAGATACGCAGTATTTT.

This clonotype occurred many times. The rearrangement uses TRBV10-3 and TRBJ2-5; possibly TRBD1 for D (5 bases). The germline gives CDR1 ENHRY, CDR2 SYGVKD. The V end was cut by 10 bases, the J end by 1 base, with 10 bases between. CDR3 length: 12 residues. The CDR3 protein is CATRQTQETQYF. CDR3 DNA sequence: TGTGCCACCAGACAGACCCAAGAGACCCAGTACTTC.

The sample holds many counts of this clonotype. The chain couples TRBV5-1 to TRBJ2-5; 9 bases are shared with TRBD2. Germline lookup yields CDR1 SGHRS and CDR2 YFSETQ. This CDR3 contains 16 residues. Trimming took 1 base from V and 0 from J; bases not matched to a gene: 4. CDR3 sequence reads: CASSLMSGGNQETQYF. DNA for the CDR3: TGCGCCAGCAGCTTGATGAGCGGGGGGAACCAAGAGACCCAGTACTTC.

At least ten counts were recorded for this clonotype. The CDR3: CSAPRWEKLSTDTQYF. Written as DNA, the CDR3 is TGCAGTGCCCCCCGCTGGGAAAAATTAAGCACAGATACGCAGTATTTT. The V gene is TRBV20-1, the J gene TRBJ2-3; D call uncertain. V was pared by 6 bases and J by 0 bases, with 19 bases between. Germline CDR1 and CDR2: DFQATT and SNEGSKA (reference sequence). The CDR3 contains 16 residues.

Judged by abundance, this clonotype is medium-sized. The gene calls are TRBV7-9 and TRBJ2-1; D remains ambiguous. This CDR3 is 12 amino acids long. Germline loops: CDR1 SEHNR, CDR2 FQNEAQ (reference sequence). Trimming cost V 4 bases and J 4 bases, with 5 bases left between them. CDR3 in DNA: TGTGCCAGCAGCTCCCCATACAATGAGCAGTTCTTC. Its protein is CASSSPYNEQFF. The variable domain in full, completed from reference TRBV7-9 and TRBJ2-1, reads DTGVSQNPRHKITKRGQNVTFRCDPISEHNRLYWYRQTLGQGPEFLTYFQNEAQLEKSRLLSDRFSAERPKGSFSTLEIQRTEQGDSAMYLCASSSPYNEQFFGPGTRLTVL.

This clonotype was seen at least ten times. The chain employs TRBV29-1 and TRBJ1-2, with 11 nucleotides matching TRBD1. Germline lookup yields CDR1 SQVTM and CDR2 ANQGSEA. V shed 0 bases, J shed 8 bases, and the junction held 8 bases outside the gene matches. The CDR3 consists of 15 residues. CDR3 DNA sequence: TGCAGCGTTGAAGAAGGGACAGGGGGTTTAGGAGGCTACACCTTC. Translation: CSVEEGTGGLGGYTF.

The genes are TRBV11-2 and TRBJ1-1; TRBD1 matches at 7 bases. Germline CDR1 is SGHAT and CDR2 is FQNNGV. V shed 0 bases, J shed 3 bases, and the junction held 4 bases outside the gene matches. The CDR3 extends over 15 amino acids. The CDR3 DNA follows: TGTGCCAGCAGCTTAGATCGCAGGGGGGACACTGAAGCTTTCTTT. Amino acid sequence: CASSLDRRGDTEAFF.

This clonotype appeared many times. The chain carries TRBV3-1 and TRBJ2-6; D is unclear. The germline gives CDR1 LGHDT, CDR2 YNNKEL (reference sequence). The length of the CDR3 is 13 residues. V was clipped by 8 bases and J by 0 bases, with 5 bases between them. DNA for the CDR3: TGTGCCAGCGAGAGCTCTGGGGCCAACGTCCTGACTTTC. This sequence encodes CASESSGANVLTF. Full variable domain (missing parts from reference TRBV3-1 and TRBJ2-6): DTAVSQTPKYLVTQMGNDKSIKCEQNLGHDTMYWYKQDSKKFLKIMFSYNNKELIINETVPNRFSPKSPDKAHLNLHINSLELGDSAVYFCASESSGANVLTFGAGSRLTVL.